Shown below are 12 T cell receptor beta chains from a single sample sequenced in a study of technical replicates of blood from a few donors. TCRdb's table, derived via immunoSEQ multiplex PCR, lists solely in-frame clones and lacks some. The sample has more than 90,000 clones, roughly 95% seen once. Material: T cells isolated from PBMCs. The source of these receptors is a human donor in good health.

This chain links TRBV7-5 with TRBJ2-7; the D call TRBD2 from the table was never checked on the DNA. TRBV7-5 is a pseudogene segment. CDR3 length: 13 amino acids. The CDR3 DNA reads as TGTGTCAGAAGCTTACTAATACCCTACGAGCAGTACTTC. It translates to CVRSLLIPYEQYF.

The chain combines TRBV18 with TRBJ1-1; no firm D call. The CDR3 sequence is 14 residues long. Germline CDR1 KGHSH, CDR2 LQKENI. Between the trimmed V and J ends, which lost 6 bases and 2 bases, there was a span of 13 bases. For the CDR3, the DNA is TGTGCCAGCTCCGAGTACCAGGTTAACACTGAAGCTTTCTTT. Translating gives CASSEYQVNTEAFF.

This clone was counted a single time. For the CDR3, the DNA is TGTGCCAGCAGGGCTAGCGGGACCGAGGAGCAGTACTTC. Amino acid sequence: CASRASGTEEQYF. The chain recombines TRBV9 with TRBJ2-7; TRBD2 agrees at 9 bases. Germline lookup yields CDR1 SGDLS and CDR2 YYNGEE. V lost 5 bases and J lost 7; bases outside the gene matches: 7. The CDR3 runs to 13 residues.

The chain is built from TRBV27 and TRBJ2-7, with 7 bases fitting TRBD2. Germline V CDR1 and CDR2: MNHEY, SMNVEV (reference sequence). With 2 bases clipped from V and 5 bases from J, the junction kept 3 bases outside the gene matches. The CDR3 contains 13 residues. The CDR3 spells CASSLGLVDEQYF. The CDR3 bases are TGTGCCAGCAGTTTAGGACTAGTGGACGAGCAGTACTTC.

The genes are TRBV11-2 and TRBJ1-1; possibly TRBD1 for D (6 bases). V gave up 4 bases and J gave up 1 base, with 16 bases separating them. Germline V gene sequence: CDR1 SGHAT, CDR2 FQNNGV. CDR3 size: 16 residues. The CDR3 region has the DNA TGTGCCAGCAGCTCGCTACCCGACAGGACGAACACTGAAGCTTTCTTT. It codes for CASSSLPDRTNTEAFF.

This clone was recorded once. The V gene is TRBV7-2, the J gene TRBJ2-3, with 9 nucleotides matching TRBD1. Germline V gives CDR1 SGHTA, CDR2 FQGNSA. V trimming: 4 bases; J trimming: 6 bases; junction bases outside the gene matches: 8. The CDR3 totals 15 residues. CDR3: CASSSRDRVYDTQYF. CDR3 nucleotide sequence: TGTGCCAGCAGCTCCCGGGACAGGGTCTATGATACGCAGTATTTT.

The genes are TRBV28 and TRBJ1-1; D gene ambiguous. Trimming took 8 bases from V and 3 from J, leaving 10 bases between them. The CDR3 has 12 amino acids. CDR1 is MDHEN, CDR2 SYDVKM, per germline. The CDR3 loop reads CASPTFHTEAFF. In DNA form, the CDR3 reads TGTGCCAGCCCGACTTTCCACACTGAAGCTTTCTTT.

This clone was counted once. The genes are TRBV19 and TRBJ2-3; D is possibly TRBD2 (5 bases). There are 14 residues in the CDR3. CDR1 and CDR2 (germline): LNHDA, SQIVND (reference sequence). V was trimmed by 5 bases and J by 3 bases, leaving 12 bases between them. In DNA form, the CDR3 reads TGTGCCAGTAGTGCGGGCCTGAGAACAGATACGCAGTATTTT. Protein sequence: CASSAGLRTDTQYF. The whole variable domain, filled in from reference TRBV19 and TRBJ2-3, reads DGGITQSPKYLFRKEGQNVTLSCEQNLNHDAMYWYRQDPGQGLRLIYYSQIVNDFQKGDIAEGYSVSREKKESFPLTVTSAQKNPTAFYLCASSAGLRTDTQYFGPGTRLTVL.

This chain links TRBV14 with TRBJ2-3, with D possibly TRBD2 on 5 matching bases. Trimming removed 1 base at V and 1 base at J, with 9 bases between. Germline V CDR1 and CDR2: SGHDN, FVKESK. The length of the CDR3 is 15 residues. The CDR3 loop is CASSQGLSGTDTQYF. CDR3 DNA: TGTGCCAGCAGCCAAGGCCTTAGCGGCACAGATACGCAGTATTTT.

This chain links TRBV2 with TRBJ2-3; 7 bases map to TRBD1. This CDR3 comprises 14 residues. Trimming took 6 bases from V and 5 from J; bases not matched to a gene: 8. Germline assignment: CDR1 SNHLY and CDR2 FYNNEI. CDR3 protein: CASSLDRVEDTQYF. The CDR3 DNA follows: TGTGCCAGCAGCCTAGACAGGGTTGAAGATACGCAGTATTTT.

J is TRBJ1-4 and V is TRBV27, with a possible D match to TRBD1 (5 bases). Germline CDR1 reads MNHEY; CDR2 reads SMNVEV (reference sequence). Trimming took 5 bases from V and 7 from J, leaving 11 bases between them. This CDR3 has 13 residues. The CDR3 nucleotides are TGTGCCAGCAGTCGCCAAAGGGGTGAAAAACTGTTTTTT. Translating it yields CASSRQRGEKLFF. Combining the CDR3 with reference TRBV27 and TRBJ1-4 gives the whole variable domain EAQVTQNPRYLITVTGKKLTVTCSQNMNHEYMSWYRQDPGLGLRQIYYSMNVEVTDKGDVPEGYKVSRKEKRNFPLILESPSPNQTSLYFCASSRQRGEKLFFGSGTQLSVL.

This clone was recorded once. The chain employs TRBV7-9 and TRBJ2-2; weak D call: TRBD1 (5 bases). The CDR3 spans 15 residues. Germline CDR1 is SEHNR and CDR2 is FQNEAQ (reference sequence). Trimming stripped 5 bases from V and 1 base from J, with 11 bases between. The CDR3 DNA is TGTGCCAGCAGCCCAGACAGTCTGAACACCGGGGAGCTGTTTTTT. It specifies CASSPDSLNTGELFF.